This entry lists 4 T cell receptor beta chains sequenced from one sample in a study of Graves' ophthalmopathy and Graves' hyperthyroidism. Amplification targeted the TCR beta CDR3 regions, with RNA transcripts as the source material. Investigators did first-round RT-PCR with HTBI primers, then second-round multiplex PCR. TCRdb reprocessed the multiplex PCR reads with MiXCR, giving one entry per CDR3 protein. Of some 1.1 million distinct CDR3 sequences listed, less than 45% were seen once; the top ten hold roughly 11%. Material: peripheral blood or thyroid tissue (not recorded which). Receptor source: an adult man with Graves' hyperthyroidism.

About this clonotype: A read error may be the cause here, since a much bigger clone is one base away. The rearrangement uses TRBV29-1 and TRBJ1-1, with D hard to call. The CDR3 spans 9 residues. Germline V CDR1 and CDR2: SQVTM, ANQGSEA. Trimming stripped 8 bases from V and 0 bases from J, with 1 base between. The CDR3, as DNA: TGCAGCTTGAACACTGAAGCTTTCTTT. Protein sequence: CSLNTEAFF.

The chain uses TRBV10-3 and TRBJ1-5; unclear D gene. CDR1 and CDR2 from the germline V gene are ENHRY and SYGVKD. V lost 1 base and J 4 bases, leaving 8 bases between the germline ends. CDR3 length equals 14 residues. The CDR3 protein is CAISEWDWNQPQHF. The CDR3 nucleotides are TGTGCCATCAGTGAGTGGGATTGGAATCAGCCCCAGCATTTT.

The table lists this clonotype with many counts. The chain links TRBV9 to TRBJ2-6; no clear D. Trimming left V 2 bases short and J 1 base short, with 7 bases between. The CDR3 extends over 15 amino acids. Looked up from germline, CDR1 is SGDLS and CDR2 is YYNGEE. This CDR3 reads CASSVPRSGANVLTF. The CDR3 DNA sequence: TGTGCCAGCAGCGTTCCGAGATCTGGGGCCAACGTCCTGACTTTC.

The V gene is TRBV6-1, the J gene TRBJ2-5, with D maybe TRBD2 (6 bases). The CDR3 is 14 residues long. Trimming pared 1 base from V and 5 bases from J, leaving 11 bases between. Germline-derived CDR1 and CDR2 are MNHNS and SASEGT. In nucleotides, the CDR3 is TGTGCCAGCAGTGAAGGGAGGGATGTGGAGACCCAGTACTTC. Amino acids: CASSEGRDVETQYF.